Below are 13 T cell receptor beta chains sequenced from a single sample in a study of CD8 T cells in Susac syndrome. Random hexamers were used to reverse transcribe an amount of about 0.5 to 1 ug RNA. TCRdb fed the immunoSEQ multiplex PCR reads into MiXCR, producing one record per CDR3 protein. The sample includes 150,000 to 200,000 distinct CDR3 sequences, 90% to 95% seen only once; the top ten take just under 0.095%. The sequenced sample consisted of CD4+ T cells from PBMCs. These receptors all stem from a human donor with multiple sclerosis.

V gene TRBV2 combines with J gene TRBJ2-3; D is ambiguous. V shed 7 bases and J shed 6 bases, with 14 bases lying between them. Germline V lookup: CDR1 SNHLY, CDR2 FYNNEI. The CDR3 is made up of 13 amino acids. In DNA, the CDR3 is TGTGCCAGCAACCCTAACCAGGTGGATACGCAGTATTTT. This gives the protein CASNPNQVDTQYF.

This rearrangement joins TRBV29-1 to TRBJ2-1, with D perhaps matching TRBD1 (5 bases). Per germline, CDR1 SQVTM and CDR2 ANQGSEA. The V end lost 4 bases, the J end lost 8 bases, and 9 bases lay between the germline ends. The CDR3 has 11 residues. CDR3 coding DNA: TGCAGCGTTGGGCAGGGCGATGAGCAGTTCTTC. Translated: CSVGQGDEQFF.

This sequence joins TRBV20-1 and TRBJ2-1, with D possibly being TRBD2 (6 bases). The germline V gene has CDR1 DFQATT and CDR2 SNEGSKA (reference sequence). V shed 5 bases and J shed 0 bases, with 20 bases lying between them. This CDR3 comprises 17 residues. CDR3 nucleotide sequence: TGCAGTGCTGGGCAGGAGCGGGCTCCATTCTCCTACAATGAGCAGTTCTTC. This gives the protein CSAGQERAPFSYNEQFF.

Here the CDR3 reads CSAISGQGLSGANVLTF. The CDR3 DNA follows: TGCAGTGCTATCTCGGGACAGGGTCTCTCTGGGGCCAACGTCCTGACTTTC. The chain links TRBV20-1 to TRBJ2-6; 9 bases fit TRBD1. The CDR3 is made up of 17 amino acids. From germline, CDR1 is DFQATT and CDR2 SNEGSKA (reference sequence). After removal of 4 bases from V and 0 bases from J, the junction contained 7 bases not matched to a gene.

This rearrangement joins TRBV5-1 to TRBJ2-1, with TRBD2 matching over 11 bases. CDR1 SGHRS and CDR2 YFSETQ come from the germline V gene. The length of the CDR3 is 16 residues. The junction had 3 bases not matched to a gene; V was cut back by 2 bases and J by 2 bases. The CDR3 reads CASSFSSGGPYNEQFF. For the CDR3, the DNA is TGCGCCAGCAGCTTCTCTAGCGGGGGGCCCTACAATGAGCAGTTCTTC.

The rearrangement uses TRBV2 and TRBJ1-2, with 9 positions matching TRBD1. Germline V CDR1 and CDR2: SNHLY, FYNNEI. This CDR3 has 12 residues. J was trimmed by 9 bases and V by 10 bases; bases with no gene match: 9. In DNA form, the CDR3 reads TGTGCCACATGGGACAGGGTAAAGAGCTACACCTTC. Translating gives CATWDRVKSYTF.

The rearrangement joins TRBV30 to TRBJ2-1, with D maybe TRBD2 (6 bases). The CDR3 spans 14 residues. Germline V gene lookup returns CDR1 GTSNPN and CDR2 SVGIG (reference sequence). Trimming cost V 1 base and J 9 bases, with 16 bases left between them. CDR3 amino acids: CAWSARDLHGEQFF. The DNA for the CDR3 is TGTGCCTGGAGTGCGCGGGACCTCCACGGTGAGCAGTTCTTC.

V and J are TRBV12-3 or TRBV12-4 and TRBJ1-1, with D possibly TRBD1 on 5 matching bases. V gave up 3 bases and J gave up 6 bases, with 11 bases separating them. The CDR3 runs 13 residues. The CDR3 nucleotides are TGTGCCAGCAGTTTGTCGGGACGGTCTGAAGCTTTCTTT. Its translation is CASSLSGRSEAFF.

The rearrangement links TRBV9 to TRBJ1-2; no clear D gene. The ends were cut back, 9 bases at V and 6 bases at J, with 9 bases in the middle. CDR1 SGDLS and CDR2 YYNGEE come from the germline V gene. The CDR3 has 10 residues. CDR3 coding DNA: TGTGCCATGCCCTCGGATGGCTACACCTTC. Translation gives CAMPSDGYTF. Combining the CDR3 with reference TRBV9 and TRBJ1-2 gives the whole variable domain DSGVTQTPKHLITATGQRVTLRCSPRSGDLSVYWYQQSLDQGLQFLIQYYNGEERAKGNILERFSAQQFPDLHSELNLSSLELGDSALYFCAMPSDGYTFGSGTRLTVV.

This rearrangement joins TRBV5-6 to TRBJ2-7; D may be TRBD2 (6 bases). The CDR3 spans 12 residues. From germline, CDR1 is SGHDT and CDR2 YYEEEE. Trimming removed 4 bases at V and 6 bases at J, with 11 bases between. The CDR3 protein is CASSRRGGEQYF. The DNA of the CDR3 is TGTGCCAGCAGCAGGCGGGGTGGCGAGCAGTACTTC.

The chain combines TRBV20-1 with TRBJ2-5, with 9 nucleotides matching TRBD1. The V gene's germline CDR1 is DFQATT and CDR2 SNEGSKA (reference sequence). The CDR3 loop spans 14 amino acids. V was clipped by 2 bases and J by 2 bases; unmatched bases: 3. The CDR3 spells CSARRGTGQETQYF. CDR3 nucleotide sequence: TGCAGTGCTAGACGGGGGACAGGGCAAGAGACCCAGTACTTC.

The chain couples TRBV7-9 to TRBJ2-7; 9 nucleotides line up with TRBD2. CDR1 is SEHNR, CDR2 FQNEAQ, per germline (reference sequence). The CDR3 totals 14 residues. V shed 5 bases and J 6 bases; nucleotides not matched to a gene: 8. The DNA of the CDR3 is TGTGCCAGCAGCCCGGGGCTAGCGGGGAGCGAGCAGTACTTC. Its protein product is CASSPGLAGSEQYF.

V gene TRBV6-6 combines with J gene TRBJ2-7; 7 bases match TRBD2. After removal of 6 bases from V and 1 base from J, the junction contained 9 bases not matched to a gene. The CDR3 is 15 residues long. Per the germline V gene, CDR1 is MNHNY and CDR2 is SVGAGI (reference sequence). CDR3 sequence: CASSPSWEGSYEQYF. The CDR3 DNA reads as TGTGCCAGCAGCCCAAGTTGGGAGGGTTCCTACGAGCAGTACTTC.